This entry features one T cell receptor beta chain sequence. Its antigen is unidentified. After 5'RACE with constant-segment primers, TCR alpha and TCR beta cDNA libraries carrying sample barcodes and UMIs were obtained. In TCRdb, the 5' RACE reads were re-called with MiXCR into one record per CDR3 protein. Of about 210,000 distinct CDR3 sequences listed, about 27% are singletons. This sample is part of a study of T-cell memory formation after mild COVID-19. At the level of the study: The two donors had largely donor-specific TCR clusters.

Study-wide points: Nothing confirmed that second-wave clones peaking on day 37 were specific for SARS-CoV-2.

Germline CDR1 is SGHVS and CDR2 is FNYEAQ. Trimming at V came to 3 bases and at J to 4 bases, leaving 6 bases not matched to a gene. CDR3 size: 16 residues. The source material was PBMCs or a T cell subset sorted from them (not recorded which). This receptor was taken from an adult woman who had mild COVID-19 (a few samples of this study predate the infection). Cell type and time point are not known. The chain couples TRBV7-6 to TRBJ2-2; the match to TRBD2 covers 9 bases. CDR3 sequence reads: CASSFGSGSGTGELFF. Here the CDR3 DNA reads TGTGCCAGCAGCTTTGGTAGCGGGAGCGGCACCGGGGAGCTGTTTTTT.